These 30 T cell receptor beta chains were all obtained from the same sample, sequenced in a study of OX40 agonist ivuxolimab in advanced cancers. Libraries were built with the immunoSEQ multiplex PCR assay. The clones in this table, taken by TCRdb from immuneACCESS, are in-frame only. Not every clone is retained; where verified, under half of the shortfall comes from an unresolved V gene, and the cause of the rest is unknown. In this sample the table shows some 32,000 clones, roughly 84% of which occur a single time. Clones ranked in the top ten supply approximately 21% of the sample. Specimen: CD4+ or CD8+ T cells sorted from blood, collected in a trial of the OX40 agonist ivuxolimab. The receptors were sampled from an adult with an advanced solid tumor such as melanoma, head and neck, liver or kidney cancer.

This chain connects TRBV5-6 to TRBJ2-1, with 11 bases identical to TRBD2. Germline V gene lookup returns CDR1 SGHDT and CDR2 YYEEEE. V gave up 3 bases and J gave up 7 bases; unmatched junction bases: 6. CDR3 length: 15 amino acids. Here the CDR3 reads CASSWGSGGANEQFF. The CDR3 region has the DNA TGTGCCAGCAGCTGGGGTAGCGGGGGGGCGAATGAGCAGTTCTTC.

The V and J genes are TRBV7-8 and TRBJ2-7; 7 bases are a match to TRBD1. Germline lookup yields CDR1 SGHVS and CDR2 FQNEAQ. V was pared by 1 base and J by 3 bases, with 3 bases of the junction left unmatched. The CDR3 covers 14 residues. CDR3 in DNA: TGTGCCAGCAGCTTAGTGGGACAGTTCTACGAGCAGTACTTC. Translated: CASSLVGQFYEQYF.

This sequence joins TRBV2 and TRBJ2-2; D unclear. Looked up from germline, CDR1 is SNHLY and CDR2 is FYNNEI. The ends were cut back, 5 bases at V and 0 bases at J, with 10 bases in the middle. CDR3 size: 15 residues. DNA for the CDR3: TGTGCCAGCAGTCTGGGCAGGTCGAACACCGGGGAGCTGTTTTTT. Translating gives CASSLGRSNTGELFF. The variable domain in full, with the rest retrieved from reference TRBV2 and TRBJ2-2, is EPEVTQTPSHQVTQMGQEVILRCVPISNHLYFYWYRQILGQKVEFLVSFYNNEISEKSEIFDDQFSVERPDGSNFTLKIRSTKLEDSAMYFCASSLGRSNTGELFFGEGSRLTVL.

The chain combines TRBV5-5 with TRBJ2-1; D uncertain. This CDR3 is 12 amino acids long. V was clipped by 5 bases and J by 5 bases, with 8 bases between them. Germline V gene lookup returns CDR1 SGHKS and CDR2 YYEKEE (reference sequence). This CDR3 reads CASSPDHNEQFF. The CDR3 coding sequence is TGTGCCAGCAGTCCGGACCACAATGAGCAGTTCTTC.

The chain carries TRBV28 and TRBJ1-6, with unresolved D. The germline gives CDR1 MDHEN, CDR2 SYDVKM. The CDR3 consists of 16 residues. V was clipped by 6 bases and J by 0 bases, with 12 bases between them. The CDR3 here is CASSMRLDSYNSPLHF. As DNA, the CDR3 is TGTGCCAGCAGCATGAGACTAGACTCCTATAATTCACCCCTCCACTTT.

The gene calls are TRBV6-4 and TRBJ2-1, with unresolved D. CDR1 is MRHNA, CDR2 SNTAGT, per germline. Trimming pared 0 bases from V and 1 base from J, leaving 10 bases between. The CDR3 length is 16 residues. The CDR3 sequence: CASSDSSLRSYNEQFF. The CDR3 nucleotides read TGTGCCAGCAGTGACTCGAGTCTCAGGTCCTACAATGAGCAGTTCTTC.

V is TRBV15 and J is TRBJ2-1, with 7 bases fitting TRBD2. This CDR3 region has 13 residues. The J segment lost 9 bases and the V segment lost 4 bases, leaving 6 bases of the junction unmatched. CDR1 and CDR2 from the germline V gene are LNHNV and YYDKDF (reference sequence). CDR3 loop: CATSIDTGGEQFF. CDR3 DNA sequence: TGTGCCACCAGCATTGACACGGGGGGTGAGCAGTTCTTC.

This clone was seen a handful of times. V gene TRBV7-9 combines with J gene TRBJ2-1; 9 nucleotides match TRBD2. Germline CDR1 and CDR2: SEHNR and FQNEAQ (reference sequence). This CDR3 is 15 amino acids long. The trim removed 1 base at V and 6 bases at J, leaving 4 bases unmatched. The CDR3 nucleotides read TGTGCCAGCAGCTTAGGGAGCGGGAGGCTCAATGAGCAGTTCTTC. Amino acid sequence: CASSLGSGRLNEQFF.

V and J are TRBV7-9 and TRBJ2-7; D is perhaps TRBD2 (5 bases). Germline values: CDR1 SEHNR, CDR2 FQNEAQ (reference sequence). The CDR3 sequence is 12 residues long. V lost 5 bases to trimming and J lost 5 bases, with 10 bases between them. CDR3: CASSAGKHEQYF. CDR3 nucleotides: TGTGCCAGCAGCGCCGGGAAACACGAGCAGTACTTC. Together with reference TRBV7-9 and TRBJ2-7, the CDR3 gives the full variable domain: DTGVSQNPRHKITKRGQNVTFRCDPISEHNRLYWYRQTLGQGPEFLTYFQNEAQLEKSRLLSDRFSAERPKGSFSTLEIQRTEQGDSAMYLCASSAGKHEQYFGPGTRLTVT.

The chain has TRBV5-6 and TRBJ2-7; no clear D gene. Germline V gene data show CDR1 as SGHDT and CDR2 as YYEEEE. The CDR3 length is 12 residues. The V end lost 4 bases, the J end lost 0 bases, and 5 bases lay between the germline ends. CDR3 coding DNA: TGTGCCAGCAGCCCAAACTCCTACGAGCAGTACTTC. Amino acids: CASSPNSYEQYF.

To note about this clone: Other DNA sequences from this sample encode an identical CDR3 as well. The chain employs TRBV5-1 and TRBJ2-7, with D unclear. The CDR3 runs to 13 residues. Trimming left V 4 bases short and J 1 base short, with 9 bases between. CDR1 is SGHRS and CDR2 is YFSETQ in the germline V gene. The CDR3 sequence is CASSLEWSYEQYF. CDR3 sequence (DNA): TGCGCCAGCAGCCTGGAATGGTCCTACGAGCAGTACTTC.

The V gene is TRBV19, the J gene TRBJ1-1, with 12 bases lining up with TRBD1. The CDR3 has 14 residues. Trimming removed 7 bases from V and 6 bases from J; junction bases left unmatched: 6. The V gene's germline CDR1 is LNHDA and CDR2 SQIVND (reference sequence). CDR3 nucleotides: TGTGCCAGTACCGGAGGGACAGGGGGCCCTGAAGCTTTCTTT. Protein: CASTGGTGGPEAFF.

DNA of the CDR3: TGTGCCAGCAGTAACTATCAGGGTAGCAATCAGCCCCAGCATTTT. This encodes CASSNYQGSNQPQHF. The rearrangement uses TRBV6-1 and TRBJ1-5; possible D gene TRBD1, 5 bases. The germline CDR1 and CDR2 sequences are MNHNS and SASEGT. Trimming removed 5 bases at V and 0 bases at J, with 11 bases between. The length of the CDR3 is 15 residues.

V is TRBV5-4 and J is TRBJ2-6, with 10 bases fitting TRBD1. V lost 3 bases to trimming and J lost 0 bases; unmatched junction nucleotides: 3. Germline lookup yields CDR1 SGHNT and CDR2 YYREEE (reference sequence). This CDR3 spans 17 amino acids. The chain's CDR3 is CASSWGQGYSGANVLTF. The CDR3 DNA sequence: TGTGCCAGCAGCTGGGGACAGGGGTACTCTGGGGCCAACGTCCTGACTTTC.

This sequence joins TRBV9 and TRBJ2-7; TRBD2 matches 7 bases. The germline V gene encodes CDR1 SGDLS and CDR2 YYNGEE. The CDR3 is 15 amino acids. V was clipped by 1 base and J by 1 base; unmatched bases: 5. CDR3 sequence reads: CASSVRGEDSYEQYF. The CDR3 DNA sequence: TGTGCCAGCAGCGTACGGGGGGAGGATTCCTACGAGCAGTACTTC.

This clone appeared once. The rearrangement joins TRBV15 to TRBJ1-2; D remains unclear. The V gene's germline CDR1 is LNHNV and CDR2 YYDKDF (reference sequence). Between the trimmed V and J ends, which lost 0 bases and 8 bases, there was a span of 10 bases. CDR3 length equals 13 residues. The CDR3 bases are TGTGCCACCAGCAGAGAGGGTGGCTTCGGCTACACCTTC. Translating gives CATSREGGFGYTF.

V is TRBV7-2 and J is TRBJ2-2; 8 bases fit TRBD2. The CDR3 runs to 15 residues. The germline V gene has CDR1 SGHTA and CDR2 FQGNSA. The J segment lost 7 bases and the V segment lost 7 bases, leaving 11 bases of the junction unmatched. For the CDR3, the DNA is TGTGCCAGCACCCAATTCGGGGGGGCAGGCGGGGAGCTGTTTTTT. It codes for CASTQFGGAGGELFF.

V usage is TRBV6-1 and J usage is TRBJ1-2; 8 bases match TRBD1. Trimming took 3 bases from V and 1 from J; bases not matched to a gene: 4. Germline CDR1 reads MNHNS; CDR2 reads SASEGT. CDR3 length equals 15 residues. In DNA, the CDR3 is TGTGCCAGCAGTGACTGGGGACAGGTTAACTATGGCTACACCTTC. Translated: CASSDWGQVNYGYTF.

This clone appeared a few times. The V and J genes are TRBV9 and TRBJ1-5; TRBD1 might be the D (5 bases). Looked up from germline, CDR1 is SGDLS and CDR2 is YYNGEE. Trimming stripped 0 bases from V and 7 bases from J, with 8 bases between. CDR3 length: 13 amino acids. The CDR3 sequence: CASSVGGRQPQHF. CDR3 in DNA: TGTGCCAGCAGCGTAGGGGGCCGGCAGCCCCAGCATTTT.

This sequence joins TRBV2 and TRBJ1-5, with D unclear. The length of the CDR3 is 14 residues. The germline V and J ends were trimmed by 7 bases and 5 bases, with 15 bases remaining between them. CDR1 and CDR2 (germline): SNHLY, FYNNEI. CDR3 nucleotides: TGTGCCAGCACGCCGGCCACCGCCTATCAGCCCCAGCATTTT. Its protein is CASTPATAYQPQHF.

This chain uses TRBV11-1 with TRBJ2-1; the D gene is possibly TRBD2 (5 bases). Germline CDR1 reads SGHAT; CDR2 reads FQDESV (reference sequence). Trimming took off 5 bases at V and 1 base at J, with 18 bases between the two ends. The CDR3 has 17 residues. CDR3 nucleotides: TGTGCCAGCAGCCCCAGGCCGGGGAGCCTATCCTACAATGAGCAGTTCTTC. Its translation: CASSPRPGSLSYNEQFF.

CDR3 in amino acids: CASSPDRANTEAFF. The CDR3 DNA reads TGTGCCAGCAGTCCTGACAGGGCGAACACTGAAGCTTTCTTT. The V and J genes are TRBV2 and TRBJ1-1, with TRBD1 matching over 7 bases. Germline-derived CDR1 and CDR2 are SNHLY and FYNNEI. After removal of 5 bases from V and 1 base from J, the junction contained 4 bases not matched to a gene. CDR3 length equals 14 residues.

The rearrangement joins TRBV9 to TRBJ2-4, with D possibly being TRBD2 (5 bases). V lost 4 bases and J lost 0, with 14 bases in between. In germline, CDR1 is SGDLS, CDR2 YYNGEE. The CDR3 extends over 16 amino acids. CDR3 DNA sequence: TGTGCCAGCAGCTCTTTAGAGGGCCTAGCCAAAAACATTCAGTACTTC. It specifies CASSSLEGLAKNIQYF.

The V call is TRBV28, the J call TRBJ1-2; 11 bases align to TRBD1. The germline gives CDR1 MDHEN, CDR2 SYDVKM. Trimming cost V 2 bases and J 2 bases; bases outside gene matches: 7. The CDR3 length is 17 residues. For the CDR3, the DNA is TGTGCCAGCAGTTTACCTCTCGGACAGGGGGCGAACTATGGCTACACCTTC. This sequence encodes CASSLPLGQGANYGYTF.

The chain couples TRBV6-5 to TRBJ2-7, with D possibly matching TRBD1 (5 bases). The V gene lost 5 bases and the J gene lost 3 bases, with 11 bases spanning the gap. CDR1 MNHEY and CDR2 SVGAGI come from the germline V gene. The CDR3 covers 13 residues. DNA of the CDR3: TGTGCCAGCAGTCCCAGGGATAACTACGAGCAGTACTTC. Protein sequence: CASSPRDNYEQYF.

This clone was counted a single time. This chain uses TRBV7-6 with TRBJ2-5, with D uncertain. Germline CDR1 is SGHVS and CDR2 is FNYEAQ. The CDR3 length is 13 residues. The V gene lost 8 bases and the J gene lost 5 bases, with 15 bases spanning the gap. As DNA, the CDR3 is TGTGCCAGCGCCGGGCCACCACGGGAGACCCAGTACTTC. Protein: CASAGPPRETQYF. The entire variable domain, with the rest obtained from reference TRBV7-6 and TRBJ2-5, is as follows: GAGVSQSPRYKVTKRGQDVALRCDPISGHVSLYWYRQALGQGPEFLTYFNYEAQQDKSGLPNDRFSAERPEGSISTLTIQRTEQRDSAMYRCASAGPPRETQYFGPGTRLLVL.

The J gene is TRBJ2-3, the V gene TRBV7-9; 9 bases match TRBD2. Germline V gene lookup returns CDR1 SEHNR and CDR2 FQNEAQ (reference sequence). The CDR3 contains 15 residues. The ends lost 3 bases at V and 1 base at J; junction bases unmatched: 2. CDR3 coding DNA: TGTGCCAGCAGCTTTTCTAGCGGGGGCACAGATACGCAGTATTTT. It codes for CASSFSSGGTDTQYF.

This clone occurred once. This chain joins TRBV9 and TRBJ2-3; D remains ambiguous. Between the trimmed V and J ends, which lost 5 bases and 0 bases, there was a span of 7 bases. CDR1 and CDR2 from the germline V gene are SGDLS and YYNGEE. CDR3 length equals 13 residues. The CDR3 region has the DNA TGTGCCAGCAGTAGGATTAGCACAGATACGCAGTATTTT. It translates to CASSRISTDTQYF.

The V and J genes are TRBV6-5 and TRBJ2-7, with D unresolved. Germline CDR1 reads MNHEY; CDR2 reads SVGAGI. The CDR3 spans 14 residues. V lost 6 bases to trimming and J lost 0 bases, with 12 bases between them. CDR3 in amino acids: CASSDAQSSYEQYF. CDR3 coding DNA: TGTGCCAGCAGCGATGCACAGAGCTCCTACGAGCAGTACTTC.

The J gene is TRBJ1-1, the V gene TRBV30; maybe TRBD1 (5 bases). From germline, CDR1 is GTSNPN and CDR2 SVGIG (reference sequence). Trimming took 5 bases from V and 0 from J, leaving 10 bases between them. The CDR3 spans 13 residues. The chain's CDR3 is CAWDWGMNTEAFF. DNA for the CDR3: TGTGCCTGGGACTGGGGGATGAACACTGAAGCTTTCTTT.